This passage covers 3 T cell receptor beta chains from one sample sequenced in a study of CD8+CD57+ T cells in acquired aplastic anemia. Patients selected for sequencing had displayed CD8+CD57+ cell expansion by flow cytometry. The TCR beta profiling, which covered VDJ combination and CDR3 sequence, was carried out using genomic DNA as the template. TCRdb processed the reads anew with MiXCR; each CDR3 protein has one entry. The table lists some 150,000 distinct CDR3 sequences, roughly 43% of them singletons. Source material: sorted CD4+, CD8+, or CD8+CD57+ T cells (not recorded which) from PBMCs. All receptors come from a human donor with aplastic anemia.

Points on this clonotype: This sequence may be a read error, since a much larger clone differs from it by one base. J is TRBJ2-5 and V is TRBV9; D is perhaps TRBD2 (7 bases). This CDR3 has 17 residues. Between the trimmed V and J ends, which lost 4 bases and 0 bases, there was a span of 19 bases. The germline V gene has CDR1 SGDLS and CDR2 YYNGEE. CDR3 in amino acids: CASSSGGRGTNQETQYF. The CDR3 bases are TGTGCCAGCAGCTCCGGGGGGCGGGGGACGAACCAAGAGACCCAGTACTTC. Drawing the rest from reference TRBV9 and TRBJ2-5, the complete variable domain is DSGVTQTPKHLITATGQRVTLRCSPRSGDLSVYWYQQSLDQGLQFLIQYYNGEERAKGNILERFSAQQFPDLHSELNLSSLELGDSALYFCASSSGGRGTNQETQYFGPGTRLLVL.

This clonotype appeared a few times. The CDR3 region is CASREGGHLTSSGNTIYF. The CDR3 DNA follows: TGCGCCAGCAGAGAAGGAGGACACCTAACCTCCTCTGGAAACACCATATATTTT. This chain uses TRBV4-1 with TRBJ1-3; perhaps TRBD1 as D (5 bases). This CDR3 region has 18 residues. Per germline, CDR1 MGHRA and CDR2 YSYEKL. V was clipped by 6 bases and J by 0 bases, with 21 bases between them.

Ten or more counts support this clonotype. This chain joins TRBV10-2 and TRBJ1-2, with D hard to call. Trimming took off 2 bases at V and 7 bases at J, with 8 bases between the two ends. Germline assignment: CDR1 WSHSY and CDR2 SAAADI. The CDR3 extends over 12 amino acids. The CDR3 DNA reads as TGCGCCAGCAGTGAGGGGTCGGGTGGCTACACCTTC. Translating gives CASSEGSGGYTF.